This TCR beta chain was obtained from a study of CD8 T cells in ankylosing spondylitis. The CDR3 spans 11 residues. V shed 6 bases and J shed 10 bases, with 10 bases lying between them. Germline lookup yields CDR1 LGHNT and CDR2 FRNRAP. TCRdb reprocessed the 5' RACE reads with MiXCR, giving one entry per CDR3 protein. Counted here are under 200,000 distinct CDR3 sequences, around a tenth occurring once; the ten biggest clones make up roughly 16%. This clonotype has a handful of counts. The specimen sequenced was blood, either unsorted or a sorted T cell fraction (not recorded which). The TCR sequence derives from a female donor with ankylosing spondylitis or in good health (not recorded which). This chain links TRBV12-5 with TRBJ2-1, with D perhaps matching TRBD2 (6 bases). CDR3 sequence (DNA): TGTGCTAGTGGCCCGGGAGTAGAGCAGTTCTTC. Its translation is CASGPGVEQFF. Using reference TRBV12-5 and TRBJ2-1 for the parts outside the CDR3, the full variable domain is DARVTQTPRHKVTEMGQEVTMRCQPILGHNTVFWYRQTMMQGLELLAYFRNRAPLDDSGMPKDRFSAEMPDATLATLKIQPSEPRDSAVYFCASGPGVEQFFGPGTRLTVL.